A single sample is the source of the 26 T cell receptor beta chains below, sequenced in a study of T cell responses to AZD1222 COVID-19 vaccine. TCRdb's copy holds only in-frame clones and misses some; the assay was immunoSEQ multiplex PCR. The sample shows roughly 160,000 clones, about 92% of them seen only once. The sample was peripheral blood, taken 28 days after the second AZD1222 dose. The receptor source for this set is an adult who received the AZD1222 COVID-19 vaccine.

The chain links TRBV13 to TRBJ1-1; D gene ambiguous. Germline CDR1 PRHDT, CDR2 FYEKMQ (reference sequence). The V end was cut by 5 bases, the J end by 8 bases, with 9 bases between. This CDR3 spans 11 amino acids. CDR3 region: CASSGGWEAFF. The CDR3 region has the DNA TGTGCCAGCAGCGGAGGGTGGGAAGCTTTCTTT.

The chain combines TRBV6-1 with TRBJ2-1; 9 nucleotides match TRBD1. From germline, CDR1 is MNHNS and CDR2 SASEGT. With 6 bases clipped from V and 8 bases from J, the junction kept 11 bases outside the gene matches. The CDR3 is 15 residues long. The CDR3: CASSAGTGSPHEQFF. The CDR3 coding sequence is TGTGCCAGCAGCGCCGGGACAGGGAGCCCCCATGAGCAGTTCTTC.

V gene TRBV7-8 combines with J gene TRBJ2-5; 9 bases agree with TRBD2. CDR3 length: 18 residues. Germline trimming cut 1 base from V and 4 bases from J; bases unmatched to any gene: 13. Germline lookup yields CDR1 SGHVS and CDR2 FQNEAQ. The CDR3 protein is CASSLGRLVWREGETQYF. As DNA, the CDR3 is TGTGCCAGCAGCTTAGGACGACTAGTCTGGCGGGAGGGAGAGACCCAGTACTTC.

This chain links TRBV2 with TRBJ1-2, with TRBD1 identical over 8 bases. This CDR3 comprises 16 residues. CDR1 SNHLY and CDR2 FYNNEI come from the germline V gene. J was trimmed by 0 bases and V by 1 base; bases with no gene match: 4. CDR3 in DNA: TGTGCCAGCAGTGAAGTGGGACAGGTGTCTAACTATGGCTACACCTTC. It is translated as CASSEVGQVSNYGYTF.

This clone was counted a single time. V and J are TRBV5-1 and TRBJ1-1, with 7 bases fitting TRBD1. Trimming removed 2 bases from V and 6 bases from J; junction bases left unmatched: 7. Germline V gene lookup returns CDR1 SGHRS and CDR2 YFSETQ. The CDR3 consists of 14 residues. The CDR3 loop reads CASSFTGDVAEAFF. DNA for the CDR3: TGCGCCAGCAGCTTTACAGGGGATGTGGCTGAAGCTTTCTTT.

V is TRBV19 and J is TRBJ1-1; TRBD1 matches at 7 bases. The CDR3 has 15 residues. After removal of 7 bases from V and 0 bases from J, the junction contained 8 bases not matched to a gene. Germline lookup yields CDR1 LNHDA and CDR2 SQIVND (reference sequence). CDR3 DNA sequence: TGTGCCAGTAAGGACCCAGGGGGACTGAACACTGAAGCTTTCTTT. Residues: CASKDPGGLNTEAFF.

This chain uses TRBV5-6 with TRBJ1-1; D perhaps matches TRBD1 (5 bases). This CDR3 comprises 15 residues. The ends were cut back, 6 bases at V and 4 bases at J, with 19 bases in the middle. Germline loops: CDR1 SGHDT, CDR2 YYEEEE. CDR3 DNA sequence: TGTGCCAGCACCCCAGGACCCAAAGGGGTCACTGAAGCTTTCTTT. It yields the protein CASTPGPKGVTEAFF.

The chain links TRBV6-1 to TRBJ1-5; D is possibly TRBD1 (5 bases). V lost 4 bases, J lost 4 bases, and 17 bases lay in between. CDR1 is MNHNS and CDR2 is SASEGT in the germline V gene. The CDR3 sequence is 16 residues long. The CDR3 nucleotides are TGTGCCAGCAGTGGCCGGGACGGACGGCAAAATCAGCCCCAGCATTTT. Amino acids: CASSGRDGRQNQPQHF.

J is TRBJ2-7 and V is TRBV7-9; 7 nucleotides agree with TRBD1. Germline-derived CDR1 and CDR2 are SEHNR and FQNEAQ (reference sequence). The CDR3 is made up of 14 amino acids. V trimming: 7 bases; J trimming: 6 bases; junction bases outside the gene matches: 12. CDR3 loop: CASTLGPTGPEQYF. Written as DNA, the CDR3 is TGTGCCAGCACCTTGGGCCCGACAGGGCCCGAGCAGTACTTC.

V gene TRBV14 combines with J gene TRBJ1-1; 7 positions agree with TRBD1. This CDR3 spans 14 amino acids. The V gene end was trimmed by 3 bases and the J gene end by 5 bases; junction bases not matched to a gene: 6. From germline, CDR1 is SGHDN and CDR2 FVKESK. CDR3 coding DNA: TGTGCCAGCAGCCAGTCGACAGGGTGGACTGAAGCTTTCTTT. Its translation: CASSQSTGWTEAFF.

The chain joins TRBV19 to TRBJ1-5; D uncertain. CDR1 is LNHDA, CDR2 SQIVND, per germline (reference sequence). V was cut by 6 bases and J by 1 base, with 7 bases left in between. There are 13 residues in the CDR3. DNA for the CDR3: TGTGCCAGTAGCCAAGAGAGCAATCAGCCCCAGCATTTT. This gives the protein CASSQESNQPQHF.

The V and J genes are TRBV5-4 and TRBJ1-5, with TRBD1 matching over 7 bases. Per the germline V gene, CDR1 is SGHNT and CDR2 is YYREEE (reference sequence). V shed 1 base, J shed 5 bases, and the junction held 6 bases outside the gene matches. The CDR3 is made up of 15 amino acids. CDR3 coding DNA: TGTGCCAGCAGCTTGAGTCGACAGGGACATCAGCCCCAGCATTTT. As protein: CASSLSRQGHQPQHF.

This clone was seen only a few times. This sequence joins TRBV2 and TRBJ1-5, with 7 bases identical to TRBD1. The junction had 5 bases not matched to a gene; V was cut back by 5 bases and J by 4 bases. This CDR3 comprises 14 residues. Germline V CDR1 and CDR2: SNHLY, FYNNEI. CDR3 DNA sequence: TGTGCCAGCAGTCCCGACAGGGTAAATCAGCCCCAGCATTTT. It translates to CASSPDRVNQPQHF.

This clone was seen just once. The V and J genes are TRBV5-5 and TRBJ1-5; no clear D gene. The CDR3 extends over 14 amino acids. Deletions cut 0 bases from V and 5 bases from J, with 9 bases between. Germline V CDR1 and CDR2: SGHKS, YYEKEE (reference sequence). The DNA for the CDR3 is TGTGCCAGCAGCTTGGGAGGCGTTGATCAGCCCCAGCATTTT. It yields the protein CASSLGGVDQPQHF.

The rearrangement joins TRBV15 to TRBJ2-1, with D maybe TRBD1 (8 bases). CDR3 size: 17 residues. Germline V gene data show CDR1 as LNHNV and CDR2 as YYDKDF (reference sequence). V was cut by 3 bases and J by 5 bases, with 20 bases left in between. This CDR3 reads CATSRHQGAGANNEQFF. As DNA, the CDR3 is TGTGCCACCAGCAGGCATCAGGGGGCGGGGGCGAACAATGAGCAGTTCTTC.

The V gene is TRBV20-1, the J gene TRBJ1-2, with D unresolved. The CDR3 sequence is 11 residues long. CDR1 is DFQATT, CDR2 SNEGSKA, per germline (reference sequence). The V and J ends lost 7 bases and 2 bases respectively, with 8 bases between them. For the CDR3, the DNA is TGCAGTGTGCGGGCAAACTATGGCTACACCTTC. Protein product: CSVRANYGYTF.

The genes are TRBV20-1 and TRBJ1-1; D is unclear. Germline lookup yields CDR1 DFQATT and CDR2 SNEGSKA (reference sequence). V was shortened by 6 bases and J by 7 bases, with 12 bases between the two germline ends. CDR3 length: 11 residues. The CDR3 protein is CSAWKVNEAFF. CDR3 DNA sequence: TGCAGTGCCTGGAAGGTCAATGAAGCTTTCTTT.

The rearrangement uses TRBV7-2 and TRBJ2-5, with a weak D call TRBD2 (6 bases). Germline-derived CDR1 and CDR2 are SGHTA and FQGNSA. Trimming shortened V by 4 bases and J by 3 bases, and 21 bases separated the two germline ends. The CDR3 is 17 amino acids. The CDR3, as DNA: TGTGCCAGCAGCTCCACGGGGGACCTCTTTCTCGAAGAGACCCAGTACTTC. It encodes CASSSTGDLFLEETQYF.

This clone was found once. The rearrangement uses TRBV27 and TRBJ1-6, with TRBD1 as a possible D gene (5 bases). Germline-derived CDR1 and CDR2 are MNHEY and SMNVEV (reference sequence). The CDR3 extends over 14 amino acids. V shed 2 bases and J shed 10 bases, with 12 bases lying between them. CDR3 loop: CASSLQGFRSPLHF. CDR3 in DNA: TGTGCCAGCAGTTTACAGGGATTCCGGTCACCCCTCCACTTT.

This clone was counted once. The CDR3 loop is CASSPGTVTYGYTF. CDR3 bases: TGTGCCAGCAGCCCCGGGACAGTGACCTATGGCTACACCTTC. V gene TRBV6-2 or TRBV6-3 combines with J gene TRBJ1-2; the match to TRBD1 covers 7 bases. J gave up 4 bases and V 6 bases, and 8 bases lay outside the gene matches. This CDR3 comprises 14 residues. CDR1 MNHEY and CDR2 SVGEGT come from the germline V gene.

This chain links TRBV7-8 with TRBJ2-2, with D unclear. Trimming stripped 2 bases from V and 4 bases from J, with 11 bases between. Per germline, CDR1 SGHVS and CDR2 FQNEAQ. There are 15 residues in the CDR3. The CDR3 is CASSLLAVSTGELFF. The CDR3, as DNA: TGTGCCAGCAGCTTATTGGCAGTATCCACCGGGGAGCTGTTTTTT.

The gene calls are TRBV28 and TRBJ2-7; 8 nucleotides agree with TRBD1. Germline V CDR1 and CDR2: MDHEN, SYDVKM. The J segment lost 2 bases and the V segment lost 7 bases, leaving 10 bases of the junction unmatched. The CDR3 sequence is 15 residues long. The chain's CDR3 is CASTSFGTGPYEQYF. CDR3 bases: TGTGCCAGCACTTCTTTTGGGACAGGACCCTACGAGCAGTACTTC. Combining the CDR3 with reference TRBV28 and TRBJ2-7 gives the whole variable domain DVKVTQSSRYLVKRTGEKVFLECVQDMDHENMFWYRQDPGLGLRLIYFSYDVKMKEKGDIPEGYSVSREKKERFSLILESASTNQTSMYLCASTSFGTGPYEQYFGPGTRLTVT.

This clone was detected only once. This chain connects TRBV18 to TRBJ2-3, with D tentatively TRBD2 (5 bases). The CDR3 has 14 residues. Trimming removed 2 bases at V and 7 bases at J, with 13 bases between. Germline CDR1 reads KGHSH; CDR2 reads LQKENI. The CDR3 loop is CASSPGEGGNTQYF. The CDR3 coding sequence is TGTGCCAGCTCACCAGGTGAGGGTGGAAATACGCAGTATTTT. The variable domain in full, with the rest retrieved from reference TRBV18 and TRBJ2-3, is NAGVMQNPRHLVRRRGQEARLRCSPMKGHSHVYWYRQLPEEGLKFMVYLQKENIIDESGMPKERFSAEFPKEGPSILRIQQVVRGDSAAYFCASSPGEGGNTQYFGPGTRLTVL.

J is TRBJ2-1 and V is TRBV6-6, with D perhaps matching TRBD1 (5 bases). Germline V CDR1 and CDR2: MNHNY, SVGAGI (reference sequence). V lost 11 bases and J lost 3, with 23 bases in between. The CDR3 runs to 16 residues. CDR3 amino acids: CADPANSAGLYNEQFF. Here the CDR3 DNA reads TGTGCCGACCCAGCTAACTCGGCAGGGCTCTACAATGAGCAGTTCTTC.

In this sample, this clone turned up a few times. The rearrangement uses TRBV21-1 and TRBJ1-5; the tabulated D call, TRBD1, remains unverified against the DNA. TRBV21-1 is termed a pseudogene. There are 20 residues in the CDR3. CDR3 nucleotide sequence: TGTGCCAGCAGCACCCCCCGGCTGACAGGGGCGCCCTTGGGCAATCAGCCCCAGCATTTT. Translating it yields CASSTPRLTGAPLGNQPQHF.

The V call is TRBV6-1, the J call TRBJ2-6; a weak D match, TRBD1 (6 bases). The CDR3 is made up of 15 amino acids. Looked up from germline, CDR1 is MNHNS and CDR2 is SASEGT. V was pared by 3 bases and J by 4 bases, with 10 bases between. DNA for the CDR3: TGTGCCAGCAGTGATAGGGGGTCCGGGGCCAACGTCCTGACTTTC. Amino acid sequence: CASSDRGSGANVLTF.